The sample holds one count of the clone carrying this TCR beta chain. These data belong to a study of shared clonotypes between healthy human individuals. Study background: Samples came from two female and a few male donors aged 18 to 49.

This CDR3 has 14 amino acids. V lost 10 bases, J lost 1 base, and 10 bases stayed unmatched. Per the germline V gene, CDR1 is MDHEN and CDR2 is SYDVKM. The naive CD8 subset, CD45RO-negative cells positively selected for CCR7, excluded terminally differentiated effector memory CD45RA+ cells. Authors' processing steps: Junction-only immunoSEQ sequences carried no quality scores, so filtering differed. The table came from immunoSEQ multiplex PCR; TCRdb's copy has only in-frame clones and leaves some out. V, J and clone size are taken as reported in that table, and D and trimming were inferred from the DNA itself. The table has almost 700,000 clones, around 92% seen once.

The specimen was naive CD8+ T cells sorted from blood. The TCR comes from a man between 25 and 39 years old in good health. The chain is built from TRBV28 and TRBJ2-7; 7 nucleotides match TRBD2. The CDR3 DNA follows: TGTGCCACTACTATGCGGGAGCCGTCCTACGAGCAGTACTTC. The encoded protein is CATTMREPSYEQYF.